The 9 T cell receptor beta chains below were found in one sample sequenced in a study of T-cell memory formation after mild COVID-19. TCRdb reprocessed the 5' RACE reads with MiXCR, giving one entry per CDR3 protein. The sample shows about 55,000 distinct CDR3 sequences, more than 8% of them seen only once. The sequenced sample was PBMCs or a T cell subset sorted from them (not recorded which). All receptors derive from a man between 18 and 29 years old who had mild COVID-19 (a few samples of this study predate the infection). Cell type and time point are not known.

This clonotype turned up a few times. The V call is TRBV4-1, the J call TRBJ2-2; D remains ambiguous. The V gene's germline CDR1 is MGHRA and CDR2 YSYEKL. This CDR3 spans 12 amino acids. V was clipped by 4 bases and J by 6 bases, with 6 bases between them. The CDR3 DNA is TGCGCCAGCAGCCTTTCGTCCGGGGAGCTGTTTTTT. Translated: CASSLSSGELFF.

The CDR3 reads CASSPKHRNYGYTF. The CDR3, as DNA: TGTGCCAGCAGCCCGAAGCACAGGAACTATGGCTACACCTTC. This chain links TRBV6-6 with TRBJ1-2, with a tentative D call TRBD1 (5 bases). V lost 6 bases, J lost 2 bases, and 13 bases lay in between. Germline V gene sequence: CDR1 MNHNY, CDR2 SVGAGI (reference sequence). CDR3 length: 14 amino acids.

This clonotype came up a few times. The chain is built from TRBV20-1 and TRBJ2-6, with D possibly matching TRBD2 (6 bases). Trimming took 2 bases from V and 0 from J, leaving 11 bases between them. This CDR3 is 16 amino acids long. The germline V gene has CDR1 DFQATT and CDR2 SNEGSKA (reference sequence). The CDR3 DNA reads TGCAGTGCTAGATTGGGGGGTCACTCTGGGGCCAACGTCCTGACTTTC. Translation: CSARLGGHSGANVLTF.

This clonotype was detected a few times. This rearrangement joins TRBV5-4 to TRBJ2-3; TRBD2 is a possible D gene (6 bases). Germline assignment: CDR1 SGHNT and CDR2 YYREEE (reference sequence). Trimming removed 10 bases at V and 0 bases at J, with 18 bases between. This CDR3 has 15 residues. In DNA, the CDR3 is TGTGCCGAATCCAGCCGGGACTGGAGCACAGATACGCAGTATTTT. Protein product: CAESSRDWSTDTQYF.

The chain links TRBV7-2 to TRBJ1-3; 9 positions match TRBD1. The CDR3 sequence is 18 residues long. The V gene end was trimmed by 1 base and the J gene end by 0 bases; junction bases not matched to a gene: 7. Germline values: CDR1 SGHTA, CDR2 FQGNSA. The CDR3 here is CASSLEGQGPFSGNTIYF. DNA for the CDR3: TGTGCCAGCAGCTTAGAGGGACAGGGCCCATTCTCTGGAAACACCATATATTTT.

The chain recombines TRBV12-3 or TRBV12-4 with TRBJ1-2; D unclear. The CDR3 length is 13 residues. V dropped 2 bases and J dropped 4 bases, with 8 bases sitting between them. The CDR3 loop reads CASSLLAGYGYTF. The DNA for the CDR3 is TGTGCCAGCAGTTTACTGGCTGGCTATGGCTACACCTTC.

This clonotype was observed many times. The DNA of the CDR3 is TGTGCCACCAGCAACCCGGGACTAGCCACTTTTGAGCAGTTCTTC. Translating gives CATSNPGLATFEQFF. The chain employs TRBV15 and TRBJ2-1; 9 bases are a match to TRBD2. The CDR3 runs 15 residues. CDR1 LNHNV and CDR2 YYDKDF come from the germline V gene (reference sequence). V shed 4 bases, J shed 9 bases, and the junction held 10 bases outside the gene matches.

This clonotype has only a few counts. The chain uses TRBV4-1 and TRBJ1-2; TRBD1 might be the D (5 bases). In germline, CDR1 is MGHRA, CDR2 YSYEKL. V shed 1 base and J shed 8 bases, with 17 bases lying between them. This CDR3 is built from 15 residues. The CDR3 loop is CASSQVLVDRGGYTF. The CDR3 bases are TGCGCCAGCAGCCAAGTGCTGGTGGATAGGGGCGGCTACACCTTC.

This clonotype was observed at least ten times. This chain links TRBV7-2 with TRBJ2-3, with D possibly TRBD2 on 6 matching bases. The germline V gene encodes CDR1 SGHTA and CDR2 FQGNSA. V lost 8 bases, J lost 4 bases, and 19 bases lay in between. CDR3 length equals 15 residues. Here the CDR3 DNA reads TGTGCCAGCCGGGGGACCCGGGAGAGGGCAGATACGCAGTATTTT. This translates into CASRGTRERADTQYF.